This T cell receptor beta chain comes out of a study of cytomegalovirus exposure and HLA in healthy donors. Whole-study findings and limits: In vitro checks showed that a few CMV-associated chains really do target CMV antigens. Among TCR beta chains, those listed as cytomegalovirus-associated numbered 164. While the bulk of TCR sequences proved rare, some public TCRs turned up in many donors.

Sequencing was performed with immunoSEQ multiplex PCR; in TCRdb, only in-frame clones are kept and a portion is missing. The profile covers roughly 130,000 clones, with 88% appearing a single time and approximately 1.3% taken by the ten largest. As for this clone: Its antigen is unidentified.

The CDR3 totals 17 residues. CDR1 is SQVTM, CDR2 ANQGSEA, per germline. V was pared by 6 bases and J by 2 bases, with 18 bases of the junction left unmatched. The sequenced sample consisted of PBMCs. The TCR comes from a man aged 30-40 years in good health and CMV-seronegative. This chain uses TRBV29-1 with TRBJ2-5; 7 bases are shared with TRBD2. The CDR3 DNA sequence: TGCAGCGTGGGGGGGACCAAGTCGGGGTTACATCAAGAGACCCAGTACTTC. Translating it yields CSVGGTKSGLHQETQYF.